Below are 29 T cell receptor beta chains sequenced from a single sample in a study of blood T cells in healthy people across ages. A J-beta primer mix and a sample-barcoded 5' primer were used in a second PCR of about 7 to 11 cycles. MiXCR, run by TCRdb on the 5' RACE reads, gives a single entry per CDR3 protein. The sample holds roughly 1.7 million distinct CDR3 sequences, about 31% seen once. Sequenced sample: blood. Source of these receptors: a woman in her twenties or thirties in good health.

In DNA form, the CDR3 reads TGTGCCAGCAGTCCTCCGGGACTAGCCCGACCACTCACAGATACGCAGTATTTT. Translating it yields CASSPPGLARPLTDTQYF. V usage is TRBV27 and J usage is TRBJ2-3, with 9 bases aligning to TRBD2. Trimming removed 5 bases from V and 2 bases from J; junction bases left unmatched: 14. Germline V lookup: CDR1 MNHEY, CDR2 SMNVEV (reference sequence). The CDR3 contains 18 residues.

The rearrangement links TRBV6-1 to TRBJ1-5, with 9 bases that match TRBD1. CDR1 is MNHNS, CDR2 SASEGT, per germline. The CDR3 sequence is 18 residues long. V gave up 6 bases and J gave up 0 bases; unmatched junction bases: 12. The CDR3 nucleotides are TGTGCCAGCAGAGATTCGACAGGGGGATTATATAGCAATCAGCCCCAGCATTTT. The encoded protein is CASRDSTGGLYSNQPQHF.

The chain links TRBV28 to TRBJ1-6, with D unresolved. The ends were cut back, 8 bases at V and 6 bases at J, with 17 bases in the middle. Germline CDR1 reads MDHEN; CDR2 reads SYDVKM. The CDR3 is 15 amino acids. The DNA for the CDR3 is TGTGCCAGCTCCCCCCAGCAGAGTCTTAATTCACCCCTCCACTTT. This translates into CASSPQQSLNSPLHF.

This sequence joins TRBV5-1 and TRBJ2-7; 10 nucleotides line up with TRBD1. This CDR3 has 14 amino acids. V was clipped by 7 bases and J by 1 base; unmatched bases: 5. Germline lookup yields CDR1 SGHRS and CDR2 YFSETQ. CDR3: CASFRDRGSYEQYF. DNA for the CDR3: TGCGCCAGCTTCCGGGACAGGGGATCCTACGAGCAGTACTTC.

The chain recombines TRBV20-1 with TRBJ2-7, with D possibly matching TRBD2 (6 bases). The CDR3 consists of 14 residues. Germline CDR1 and CDR2: DFQATT and SNEGSKA (reference sequence). V lost 2 bases and J lost 0, with 11 bases in between. The CDR3 nucleotides are TGCAGTGCTAGATGGCCGGAGGGCTCCTACGAGCAGTACTTC. Its protein product is CSARWPEGSYEQYF.

The chain employs TRBV20-1 and TRBJ2-1, with 16 bases matching TRBD2. The CDR3 loop spans 15 amino acids. With 6 bases clipped from V and 9 bases from J, the junction kept 8 bases outside the gene matches. Germline V gives CDR1 DFQATT, CDR2 SNEGSKA (reference sequence). The CDR3 DNA is TGCAGTGCCGGGGGGACTAGCGGGAGGGCCAGTGAGCAGTTCTTC. It encodes CSAGGTSGRASEQFF.

J is TRBJ1-2 and V is TRBV7-8; possible D gene TRBD1, 6 bases. Trimming removed 0 bases from V and 8 bases from J, with 16 bases in between. Germline V gives CDR1 SGHVS, CDR2 FQNEAQ. The CDR3 is made up of 15 amino acids. The CDR3 protein is CASSLAHGGRLGYTF. DNA of the CDR3: TGTGCCAGCAGCTTAGCGCACGGGGGGCGATTAGGCTACACCTTC.

The table lists this clonotype with a few counts. V gene TRBV5-1 combines with J gene TRBJ1-4; a possible D gene is TRBD1 (5 bases). Germline V CDR1 and CDR2: SGHRS, YFSETQ. Trimming took 4 bases from V and 4 from J, leaving 11 bases between them. The CDR3 length is 14 residues. The CDR3 is CASSEGRVNEKLFF. DNA for the CDR3: TGCGCCAGCAGCGAGGGACGGGTTAATGAAAAACTGTTTTTT.

This clonotype was observed a single time. The J gene is TRBJ2-5, the V gene TRBV12-3 or TRBV12-4; D ambiguous. This CDR3 is built from 14 residues. The ends were cut back, 5 bases at V and 0 bases at J, with 10 bases in the middle. CDR3 nucleotides: TGTGCCAGCAGTCCCCGACGGAACCAAGAGACCCAGTACTTC. Protein: CASSPRRNQETQYF.

The chain recombines TRBV24-1 with TRBJ2-2, with D unresolved. Trimming cost V 7 bases and J 3 bases, with 8 bases left between them. This CDR3 has 13 residues. Per germline, CDR1 KGHDR and CDR2 SFDVKD. The CDR3: CATRSDDTGELFF. For the CDR3, the DNA is TGTGCCACCAGGTCCGACGACACCGGGGAGCTGTTTTTT.

The chain combines TRBV6-6 with TRBJ2-7; either TRBD1 or TRBD2 may fit D (5 bases each). Trimming removed 4 bases at V and 6 bases at J, with 16 bases between. CDR1 is MNHNY, CDR2 SVGAGI, per germline (reference sequence). CDR3 size: 14 residues. For the CDR3, the DNA is TGTGCCAGCAGTTTCGGGACGGGCCCCGTCGAGCAGTACTTC. It codes for CASSFGTGPVEQYF.

The CDR3 protein is CSVERGIPEKLFF. Here the CDR3 DNA reads TGCAGCGTTGAAAGGGGGATTCCTGAAAAACTGTTTTTT. J is TRBJ1-4 and V is TRBV29-1; D possibly corresponds to TRBD1 (6 bases). The CDR3 loop spans 13 amino acids. Trimming took off 2 bases at V and 7 bases at J, with 11 bases between the two ends. Germline CDR1 SQVTM, CDR2 ANQGSEA.

V usage is TRBV18 and J usage is TRBJ1-2; D uncertain. V lost 0 bases and J 7 bases, leaving 12 bases between the germline ends. This CDR3 has 14 residues. The germline gives CDR1 KGHSH, CDR2 LQKENI. CDR3 in DNA: TGTGCCAGCTCACCACCTTCGGGTTCTCGTGGCTACACCTTC. As protein: CASSPPSGSRGYTF. The full variable domain, with the rest looked up from reference TRBV18 and TRBJ1-2, is NAGVMQNPRHLVRRRGQEARLRCSPMKGHSHVYWYRQLPEEGLKFMVYLQKENIIDESGMPKERFSAEFPKEGPSILRIQQVVRGDSAAYFCASSPPSGSRGYTFGSGTRLTVV.

The chain joins TRBV21-1 to TRBJ1-5. TRBV21-1 is a documented pseudogene. There are 16 residues in the CDR3. CDR3 sequence: CASTPNRENSNQPQHF. The DNA of the CDR3 is TGTGCCAGCACCCCAAATCGGGAGAATAGCAATCAGCCCCAGCATTTT.

As for this clonotype: Because it lacks the conserved phenylalanine or tryptophan at the end, this CDR3 is likely a read error. The genes are TRBV27 and TRBJ2-3; D not certain. CDR1 and CDR2 (germline): MNHEY, SMNVEV (reference sequence). This CDR3 comprises 13 residues. V gave up 5 bases and J gave up 5 bases, with 11 bases separating them. The CDR3 sequence is CASSPLVVDTQYV. The CDR3 bases are TGTGCCAGCAGTCCCCTGGTTGTAGATACGCAGTATGTT.

This clonotype occurred a few times. J is TRBJ1-1 and V is TRBV11-1, with D perhaps matching TRBD1 (6 bases). V was clipped by 5 bases and J by 6 bases, with 13 bases between them. Germline V gives CDR1 SGHAT, CDR2 FQDESV (reference sequence). This CDR3 region has 13 residues. The CDR3 region is CASSNRALAEAFF. CDR3 sequence (DNA): TGTGCCAGCAGCAACAGGGCACTGGCTGAAGCTTTCTTT.

The chain couples TRBV2 to TRBJ2-3, with TRBD1 identical over 9 bases. The CDR3 consists of 16 residues. V lost 0 bases, J lost 3 bases, and 4 bases stayed unmatched. Germline CDR1 is SNHLY and CDR2 is FYNNEI. CDR3 protein: CASSEAGTGSTDTQYF. As DNA, the CDR3 is TGTGCCAGCAGTGAAGCGGGGACAGGGTCGACAGATACGCAGTATTTT.

The chain links TRBV7-3 to TRBJ2-7; 7 nucleotides agree with TRBD2. The CDR3 is 19 amino acids. The ends lost 5 bases at V and 0 bases at J; junction bases unmatched: 19. In germline, CDR1 is SGHTA, CDR2 FQGTGA. Written as DNA, the CDR3 is TGTGCCAGCAGCGGAGACGTCCCTATACCTAGCGGCAACTCCTACGAGCAGTACTTC. It codes for CASSGDVPIPSGNSYEQYF.

This clonotype appeared a few times. The V call is TRBV27, the J call TRBJ2-3; 9 bases align to TRBD2. CDR3 length equals 16 residues. Germline lookup yields CDR1 MNHEY and CDR2 SMNVEV (reference sequence). The trim removed 2 bases at V and 9 bases at J, leaving 12 bases unmatched. The CDR3 is CASSLRLAEGYRTQYF. CDR3 sequence (DNA): TGTGCCAGCAGTTTAAGACTAGCGGAGGGGTATCGAACGCAGTATTTT.

In its sample, this clonotype was seen many times. This chain joins TRBV5-1 and TRBJ2-3; 7 positions agree with TRBD1. From germline, CDR1 is SGHRS and CDR2 YFSETQ. The CDR3 length is 13 residues. With 7 bases clipped from V and 0 bases from J, the junction kept 2 bases outside the gene matches. The CDR3 reads CASGTASTDTQYF. The DNA of the CDR3 is TGCGCCAGCGGGACAGCCAGCACAGATACGCAGTATTTT. The complete variable domain, with remaining parts taken from reference TRBV5-1 and TRBJ2-3, reads KAGVTQTPRYLIKTRGQQVTLSCSPISGHRSVSWYQQTPGQGLQFLFEYFSETQRNKGNFPGRFSGRQFSNSRSEMNVSTLELGDSALYLCASGTASTDTQYFGPGTRLTVL.

J is TRBJ2-5 and V is TRBV7-9; 7 bases are a match to TRBD2. V lost 5 bases to trimming and J lost 4 bases; unmatched junction nucleotides: 13. This CDR3 has 16 amino acids. The germline CDR1 and CDR2 sequences are SEHNR and FQNEAQ (reference sequence). CDR3 sequence (DNA): TGTGCCAGCAGCCCGCCCTGGGGGGGGATGGGAGAGACCCAGTACTTC. Protein sequence: CASSPPWGGMGETQYF.

The chain couples TRBV2 to TRBJ2-3; 9 bases fit TRBD1. The CDR3 has 16 amino acids. Germline lookup yields CDR1 SNHLY and CDR2 FYNNEI. The trim removed 4 bases at V and 1 base at J, leaving 6 bases unmatched. In DNA, the CDR3 is TGTGCCAGCAGTGGAGCCCGGGACAGGGGCACAGATACGCAGTATTTT. It translates to CASSGARDRGTDTQYF.

This clonotype came up a few times. The chain uses TRBV6-1 and TRBJ2-3; 10 bases match TRBD2. This CDR3 is built from 16 residues. The ends lost 6 bases at V and 0 bases at J; junction bases unmatched: 6. CDR1 and CDR2 (germline): MNHNS, SASEGT. This CDR3 reads CASRPLAGVSTDTQYF. The CDR3 DNA reads TGTGCCAGCAGACCGCTAGCGGGGGTTAGCACAGATACGCAGTATTTT.

The chain has TRBV10-2 and TRBJ2-1; either TRBD1 or TRBD2 may supply D (5 bases each). The length of the CDR3 is 13 residues. Germline V gene lookup returns CDR1 WSHSY and CDR2 SAAADI. Trimming pared 4 bases from V and 5 bases from J, leaving 9 bases between. CDR3 nucleotides: TGCGCCAGCAGTGGGGACCTCGACAATGAGCAGTTCTTC. It codes for CASSGDLDNEQFF.

The gene calls are TRBV5-1 and TRBJ2-1; D is perhaps TRBD1 or TRBD2 (5 bases each). There are 13 residues in the CDR3. Germline V gene data show CDR1 as SGHRS and CDR2 as YFSETQ. The V end lost 8 bases, the J end lost 9 bases, and 18 bases lay between the germline ends. CDR3 DNA: TGCGCCAGTAGGGACCAGGGCACGGGTGAGCAGTTCTTC. The encoded protein is CASRDQGTGEQFF.

This clonotype occurred a few times. The chain is built from TRBV11-2 and TRBJ2-3; D remains ambiguous. The CDR3 is made up of 15 amino acids. Germline-derived CDR1 and CDR2 are SGHAT and FQNNGV. V was clipped by 5 bases and J by 2 bases, with 14 bases between them. CDR3: CASSPVVMFTDTQYF. CDR3 nucleotides: TGTGCCAGCAGCCCCGTAGTGATGTTCACAGATACGCAGTATTTT.

CDR3 sequence: CASSLEGSEIYGYTF. In DNA form, the CDR3 reads TGTGCCAGCAGCTTAGAAGGCAGCGAGATCTATGGCTACACCTTC. V and J are TRBV7-8 and TRBJ1-2; no reliable D call. V lost 1 base to trimming and J lost 4 bases, with 13 bases between them. CDR3 length equals 15 residues. The germline V gene encodes CDR1 SGHVS and CDR2 FQNEAQ.

There are a few counts of this clonotype. The chain joins TRBV7-9 to TRBJ1-2; the match to TRBD1 covers 7 bases. In germline, CDR1 is SEHNR, CDR2 FQNEAQ (reference sequence). CDR3 length: 15 residues. V shed 5 bases and J 0 bases; nucleotides not matched to a gene: 6. CDR3 DNA sequence: TGTGCCAGCAGCCCCGGACAGGAAGCTAACTATGGCTACACCTTC. It encodes CASSPGQEANYGYTF.

The chain is built from TRBV20-1 and TRBJ1-2, with 8 bases matching TRBD1. Trimming at V came to 6 bases and at J to 3 bases, leaving 9 bases not matched to a gene. This CDR3 comprises 14 residues. From germline, CDR1 is DFQATT and CDR2 SNEGSKA (reference sequence). The DNA for the CDR3 is TGCAGTGCCCCGGGACAGGCTTGGGACTATGGCTACACCTTC. Its translation: CSAPGQAWDYGYTF.